A selection of T cell receptor beta chains follows, all from one sample in a study of blood T cell repertoires in COVID-19. Data came from immunoSEQ multiplex PCR; TCRdb stores just in-frame clones and leaves some out. The sample contains around 220,000 clones, roughly 84% of which appear only once. Sequenced input: PBMCs or T cells enriched from blood (not recorded which). The receptors stem from a woman in her 40s who had recovered from COVID-19. The CDR3 runs from the conserved cysteine through the conserved F or W. The D gene is left open where the match is weak. A clone size is listed for some rows: how often the clone was seen (once, few, many), or a class if it is expanded.

TRBJ2-7 once TRBV11-2 NA 15 CASSLGGGEDYEQYF TGTGCCAGCAGCTTAGGAGGTGGGGAGGACTACGAGCAGTACTTC
TRBJ1-4 NA TRBV7-2 NA 16 CASSLVRRDKNEKLFF TGTGCCAGCAGCTTAGTACGCCGGGACAAGAATGAAAAACTGTTTTTT
TRBJ1-3 NA TRBV6-6 NA 13 CASRLLSGNTIYF TGTGCCAGCAGACTACTCTCTGGAAACACCATATATTTT
TRBJ2-6 once TRBV28 NA 12 CATRVVANVLTF TGTGCCACCAGAGTAGTGGCCAACGTCCTGACTTTC
TRBJ2-3 NA TRBV6-5 NA 13 CATTSYGTDTQYF TGTGCCACCACTAGTTATGGGACAGATACGCAGTATTTT
TRBJ1-1 NA TRBV18 TRBD1 14 CASSPTGQGAEAFF TGTGCCAGCTCACCCACGGGACAGGGGGCTGAGGCTTTCTTT
TRBJ1-1 NA TRBV9 NA 13 CASSVSGGTEAFF TGTGCCAGCAGCGTATCGGGGGGCACTGAAGCTTTCTTT
TRBJ2-1 NA TRBV28 NA 15 CASTPLVSPNNEQFF TGTGCCAGCACTCCACTAGTGTCCCCAAACAATGAGCAGTTCTTC
TRBJ2-7 once TRBV10-3 NA 12 CAISDRQASVGF TGTGCCATCAGTGACAGACAGGCCTCTGTGGGCTTC
TRBJ1-6 NA TRBV19 NA 15 CASSESGIQNSPLHF TGTGCCAGTAGTGAATCGGGAATTCAGAATTCACCCCTCCACTTT
TRBJ2-1 NA TRBV19 TRBD2 14 CASSQLARYNEQFF TGTGCCAGTAGTCAACTAGCGAGATACAATGAGCAGTTCTTC
TRBJ2-1 once TRBV5-5 TRBD1 16 CASSRFTGTGFDEQFF TGTGCCAGCAGCAGATTTACCGGGACAGGGTTCGATGAGCAGTTCTTC
TRBJ1-4 NA TRBV11-3 NA 18 CASSSWDISDATNEKLFF TGTGCCAGCAGCTCATGGGACATTTCCGATGCAACTAATGAAAAACTGTTTTTT
TRBJ2-1 NA TRBV5-4 NA 14 CANTNRSSYNEQFF TGTGCCAACACCAACAGGAGCTCCTACAATGAGCAGTTCTTC
TRBJ2-1 NA TRBV13 NA 19 CASSLQEGRLSSSYNEQFF TGTGCCAGCAGCCTCCAGGAGGGGAGACTTTCGAGCTCCTACAATGAGCAGTTCTTC
TRBJ2-2 NA TRBV12-3/TRBV12-4 TRBD1 12 CAILQGFGELFF TGTGCCATCCTACAGGGGTTCGGGGAGCTGTTTTTT
TRBJ1-3 NA TRBV5-1 TRBD1 19 CASSFAGTGGEITGNTIYF TGCGCCAGCAGCTTCGCCGGGACAGGGGGCGAGATTACTGGAAACACCATATATTTT
TRBJ2-2 NA TRBV24-1 NA 15 CATSDPQDFRGELFF TGTGCCACCAGTGATCCTCAGGACTTCCGCGGGGAGCTGTTTTTT
TRBJ1-3 NA TRBV3-1/TRBV3-2 TRBD1 16 CASSFRDRGSGNTIYF TGTGCCAGCAGCTTCCGGGACAGGGGTTCTGGAAACACCATATATTTT
TRBJ2-2 NA TRBV7-2 TRBD2 15 CASSYLAGAVGELFF TGTGCCAGCAGCTATTTAGCGGGAGCGGTCGGGGAGCTGTTTTTT
TRBJ1-1 NA TRBV5-1 NA 15 CASSLGAGFNTEAFF TGCGCCAGCAGCTTGGGAGCAGGGTTCAACACTGAAGCTTTCTTT
TRBJ1-2 once TRBV7-2 NA 14 CASSLVSGSYGYTF TGTGCCAGCAGCTTAGTGTCAGGGTCCTATGGCTACACCTTC
TRBJ2-3 NA TRBV20-1 NA 11 CSAEATDTQYF TGCAGTGCGGAGGCAACAGATACGCAGTATTTT
TRBJ1-2 NA TRBV10-3 NA 15 CAIGGLLAANYGYTF TGTGCCATCGGTGGACTCCTGGCGGCTAACTATGGCTACACCTTC
TRBJ2-5 NA TRBV7-9 NA 14 CASTFSYGKETQYF TGTGCCAGCACCTTCTCCTACGGGAAAGAGACCCAGTACTTC
TRBJ2-3 NA TRBV10-3 TRBD2 15 CATLPGTSGTDTQYF TGTGCCACCCTTCCCGGGACTAGCGGGACGGATACGCAGTATTTT
TRBJ1-2 few TRBV28 NA 12 CASHDSSYGYTF TGTGCCAGCCACGACAGCAGTTATGGCTACACCTTC
TRBJ1-5 NA TRBV19 NA 13 CASNRGSNQPQHF TGTGCCAGTAACCGGGGTAGCAATCAGCCCCAGCATTTT
TRBJ1-2 few TRBV6-1 TRBD1 16 CASSEMARQGSYGYTF TGTGCCAGCAGTGAAATGGCGAGACAGGGGAGCTATGGCTACACCTTC
TRBJ1-3 NA TRBV7-2 TRBD1 15 CASSNPGQGINTIYF TGTGCCAGCAGCAACCCGGGACAGGGAATAAACACCATATATTTT
TRBJ2-1 NA TRBV10-3 TRBD2 15 CAISERLAGEGEQFF TGTGCCATCAGTGAGAGACTAGCGGGAGAGGGGGAGCAGTTCTTC
TRBJ2-4 NA TRBV5-1 TRBD1 16 CASSQGQGTTKNIQYF TGCGCCAGCAGCCAGGGACAGGGCACCACCAAAAACATTCAGTACTTC
TRBJ1-5 NA TRBV6-5 NA 14 CASTRLYSNQPQHF TGTGCCAGCACTAGACTATATAGCAATCAGCCCCAGCATTTT
TRBJ1-1 NA TRBV6-2/TRBV6-3 NA 15 CASSYISGAGTEAFF TGTGCCAGCAGTTACATTTCAGGGGCTGGAACTGAAGCTTTCTTT
TRBJ2-1 NA TRBV10-3 NA 17 CAISESIPGSSYNEQFF TGTGCCATCAGTGAGTCGATCCCGGGGAGCTCCTACAATGAGCAGTTCTTC
TRBJ2-5 NA TRBV7-9 NA 14 CASSLGASVETQYF TGTGCCAGCAGCTTAGGAGCTAGCGTCGAGACCCAGTACTTC
TRBJ2-1 NA TRBV9 NA 15 CASSVAPTTLNEQFF TGTGCCAGCAGCGTAGCCCCGACTACCCTCAATGAGCAGTTCTTC
TRBJ1-1 NA TRBV11-2 NA 15 CASSPTWVGGTEAFF TGTGCCAGCAGTCCTACTTGGGTGGGGGGGACTGAAGCTTTCTTT
TRBJ1-2 few TRBV9 NA 12 CASSVSRNGYTF TGTGCCAGCAGCGTGAGCAGGAATGGCTACACCTTC
TRBJ2-1 NA TRBV7-9 NA 12 CASSFIEGGGIF TGTGCCAGCAGCTTTATTGAGGGAGGCGGAATCTTC
TRBJ2-1 NA TRBV19 NA 13 CASSSDRLARKFF TGTGCCAGTAGTTCGGACAGGCTAGCGAGGAAGTTCTTC
TRBJ2-2 NA TRBV10-1 NA 13 CASSTGGAGELFF TGCGCCAGCAGCACAGGGGGGGCCGGGGAGCTGTTTTTT
TRBJ2-7 NA TRBV5-4 NA 14 CASSLASSLGEQYF TGTGCCAGCAGCTTGGCTAGCTCTCTCGGCGAGCAGTACTTC
TRBJ1-1 NA TRBV28 TRBD1 15 CASRLIGTGRTEAFF TGTGCCAGCAGGCTGATCGGGACAGGGAGGACTGAAGCTTTCTTT
TRBJ2-2 NA TRBV2 TRBD2 13 CASSGTSGGELFF TGTGCCAGCAGCGGGACTAGCGGAGGGGAGCTGTTTTTT
TRBJ1-2 NA TRBV5-1 NA 14 CASSFGGTNYGYTF TGCGCCAGCAGCTTCGGGGGGACCAACTATGGCTACACCTTC
TRBJ2-7 few TRBV19 TRBD1 13 CASSINRGYEQYF TGTGCCAGTAGTATCAACAGGGGGTACGAGCAGTACTTC
TRBJ1-5 NA TRBV4-1 NA 19 CASSQDQTLQGLSNQPQHF TGCGCCAGCAGCCAAGATCAAACCTTACAGGGTTTGAGCAATCAGCCCCAGCATTTT
TRBJ1-2 NA TRBV5-8 NA 13 CASSSQAWNGYTF TGTGCCAGCAGCTCACAGGCCTGGAATGGCTACACCTTC
TRBJ1-4 NA TRBV29-1 NA 10 CSALREKLFF TGCAGCGCCTTGAGGGAAAAACTGTTTTTT
TRBJ2-1 NA TRBV6-5 TRBD1 13 CAILWQGVNEQFF TGTGCCATCCTGTGGCAGGGGGTAAATGAGCAGTTCTTC
TRBJ1-6 NA TRBV9 TRBD1 16 CASSFPQRTGNSPLHF TGTGCCAGCAGCTTCCCTCAGCGGACAGGTAATTCACCCCTCCACTTT
TRBJ2-7 NA TRBV28 NA 14 CASPRQDSTYEQYF TGTGCCAGCCCTCGCCAGGACAGTACCTACGAGCAGTACTTC
TRBJ2-3 few TRBV28 NA 12 CASGGGADTQYF TGTGCCAGCGGAGGGGGGGCAGATACGCAGTATTTT
TRBJ2-1 once TRBV4-3 TRBD2 15 CASSHEREAHNEQFF TGCGCCAGCAGCCACGAGCGGGAGGCCCACAATGAGCAGTTCTTC
TRBJ2-3 NA TRBV7-9 TRBD2 15 CASSLGLAGDYTQYF TGTGCCAGCAGCTTAGGACTAGCGGGAGACTATACGCAGTATTTT
TRBJ1-2 once TRBV3-1/TRBV3-2 NA 13 CASSPGREYGYTF TGTGCCAGCAGCCCCGGACGGGAGTATGGCTACACCTTC